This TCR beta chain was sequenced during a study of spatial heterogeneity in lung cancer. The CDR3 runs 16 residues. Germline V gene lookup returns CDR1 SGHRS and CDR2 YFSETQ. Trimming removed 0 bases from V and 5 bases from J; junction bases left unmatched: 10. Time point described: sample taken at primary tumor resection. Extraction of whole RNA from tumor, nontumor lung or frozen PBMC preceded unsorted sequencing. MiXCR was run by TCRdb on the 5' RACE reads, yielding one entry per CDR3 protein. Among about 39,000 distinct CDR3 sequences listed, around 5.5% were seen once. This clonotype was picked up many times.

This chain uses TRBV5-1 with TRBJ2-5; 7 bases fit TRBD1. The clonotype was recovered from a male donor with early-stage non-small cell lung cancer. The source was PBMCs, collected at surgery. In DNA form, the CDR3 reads TGCGCCAGCAGCTTGGACAGGGGTCCACCTCGGGAGACCCAGTACTTC. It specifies CASSLDRGPPRETQYF.